The 2 T cell receptor beta chains presented below share a single source sample, sequenced in a study of Ad26.COV2.S vaccination and SARS-CoV-2 variants. Treatment denoted: around 19 received Ad26.COV2.S at low or high dose, single or two shots; roughly 5 received placebo; per-sample allocation not given. Sampling was performed 63 days after the first vaccine or placebo injection. Assay used: immunoSEQ multiplex PCR; TCRdb lists only in-frame clones, some missing. This table has approximately 240,000 clones, 85% to 90% appearing once. This material consisted of peripheral blood, taken in a trial of Ad26.COV2.S vaccine versus placebo. These receptors all stem from a person aged 18 to 65 who received the Ad26.COV2.S COVID-19 vaccine or a placebo.

The table lists this clone with a few counts. CDR3 loop: CASSMAASYNYGYTF. The CDR3 coding sequence is TGTGCCAGTAGTATGGCAGCCTCATATAACTATGGCTACACCTTC. The V call is TRBV19, the J call TRBJ1-2; D remains ambiguous. Germline assignment: CDR1 LNHDA and CDR2 SQIVND (reference sequence). The CDR3 is 15 residues long. V lost 3 bases, J lost 1 base, and 12 bases lay in between.

The J gene is TRBJ1-2, the V gene TRBV4-3; 10 nucleotides match TRBD1. This CDR3 has 14 amino acids. The J segment lost 6 bases and the V segment lost 0 bases, leaving 1 base of the junction unmatched. Per the germline V gene, CDR1 is LGHNA and CDR2 is YSLEER. The CDR3 nucleotides read TGCGCCAGCAGCCAAGAAGGGACAGGGGATGGCTACACCTTC. It yields the protein CASSQEGTGDGYTF.